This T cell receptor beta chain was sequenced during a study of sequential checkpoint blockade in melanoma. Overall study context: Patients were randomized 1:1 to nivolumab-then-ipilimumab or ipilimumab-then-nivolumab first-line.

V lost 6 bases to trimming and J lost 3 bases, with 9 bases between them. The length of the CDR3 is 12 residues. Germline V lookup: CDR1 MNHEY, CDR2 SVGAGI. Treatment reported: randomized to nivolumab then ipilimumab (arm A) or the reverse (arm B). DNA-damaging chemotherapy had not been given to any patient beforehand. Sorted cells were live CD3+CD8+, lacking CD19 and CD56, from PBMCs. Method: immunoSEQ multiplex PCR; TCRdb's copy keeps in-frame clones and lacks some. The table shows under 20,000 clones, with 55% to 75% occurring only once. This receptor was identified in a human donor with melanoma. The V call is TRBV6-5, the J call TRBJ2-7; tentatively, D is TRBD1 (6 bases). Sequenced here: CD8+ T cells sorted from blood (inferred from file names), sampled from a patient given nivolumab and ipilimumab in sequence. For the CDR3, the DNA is TGTGCCAGCAGACAGGGCGACTACGAGCAGTACTTC. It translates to CASRQGDYEQYF.